These T cell receptor beta chains were read from a single sample in a study of T cell responses to AZD1222 COVID-19 vaccine. Generated by immunoSEQ multiplex PCR, the TCRdb table keeps only in-frame clones and is missing some. The table has fewer than 200,000 clones, around nine tenths seen once. Sequencing was performed on peripheral blood, taken 28 days after the second dose of the MenACWY control vaccine. The source is an adult who received the MenACWY meningococcal vaccine as a control. Both conserved end residues are part of each CDR3. D genes are given only for firm matches. Clone size appears in some rows only: once, few, many, or a class for an expanded clone.

J gene,V gene,clone size,CDR3 length,D gene,CDR3 DNA,CDR3 protein
TRBJ2-3,TRBV24-1,.,13,.,TGTGCCACCAGTGAAGTAAGCACAGATACGCAGTATTTT,CATSEVSTDTQYF
TRBJ2-7,TRBV11-2,.,17,TRBD2,TGTGCCAGCAGCACCCCCCGGGGGGGGAGCGACCACTACGAGCAGTACTTC,CASSTPRGGSDHYEQYF
TRBJ2-1,TRBV7-2,.,16,TRBD2,TGTGCCAGCAGCCGCCTAGCGGGAGGGGGTTACAATGAGCAGTTCTTC,CASSRLAGGGYNEQFF
TRBJ2-7,TRBV19,.,12,TRBD1,TGTGCCAGCCGGGACAGCAATTACGAGCAGTACTTC,CASRDSNYEQYF
TRBJ1-6,TRBV27,.,15,TRBD1,TGTGCCAGCAGTCCGCGACAGGGCTATAATTCACCCCTCCACTTT,CASSPRQGYNSPLHF
TRBJ1-2,TRBV18,.,14,TRBD1,TGTGCCAGCTCACCGGGACAGGACCTCTATGGCTACACCTTC,CASSPGQDLYGYTF
TRBJ2-3,TRBV9,.,16,.,TGTGCCAGCAGCGTCCGGGACGGAGGACGCACAGATACGCAGTATTTT,CASSVRDGGRTDTQYF
TRBJ2-7,TRBV7-3,once,15,TRBD1,TGTGCCAGCAGCTCCTCCGGGACAGGATCCTACGAGCAGTACTTC,CASSSSGTGSYEQYF
TRBJ1-2,TRBV7-9,.,14,TRBD1,TGTGCCAGCACAGGGGGGTGGGGCAACTATGGCTACACCTTC,CASTGGWGNYGYTF
TRBJ1-2,TRBV27,.,13,TRBD1,TGTGCCAGCAGGCCTGACAGGGATTATGGCTACACCTTC,CASRPDRDYGYTF
TRBJ2-7,TRBV3-1/TRBV3-2,few,14,.,TGTGCCAGCAGAAGAGGGGCGGGCAATGGGGAGCAGTACTTC,CASRRGAGNGEQYF
TRBJ1-5,TRBV15,.,16,TRBD1,TGTGCCACCAGCAGGCAGGGGGCGGGGAGCAATCAGCCCCAGCATTTT,CATSRQGAGSNQPQHF
TRBJ2-1,TRBV28,.,14,.,TGTGCCAGCAGTTCGGTGGGGCTAGGGGATGAGCAGTTCTTC,CASSSVGLGDEQFF
TRBJ1-1,TRBV9,.,16,TRBD1,TGTGCCAGCAGCGTAAATCAAGAACAGGGGACCACTGAAGCTTTCTTT,CASSVNQEQGTTEAFF
TRBJ1-1,TRBV6-5,.,14,.,TGTGCCAGCATAACAAGTGGGGGAAGCACTGAAGCTTTCTTT,CASITSGGSTEAFF
TRBJ2-7,TRBV7-2,.,15,TRBD1,TGTGCCAGCAGCTTTCGGAAACAGGGGAACTACGAGCAGTACTTC,CASSFRKQGNYEQYF
TRBJ2-7,TRBV6-2/TRBV6-3,once,14,TRBD2,TGTGCCAGCAGTGGTAGCGGGAGGGGGCACGAGCAGTACTTC,CASSGSGRGHEQYF
TRBJ1-6,TRBV7-3,.,14,.,TGTGCCAGCAGCACAGACGGCTATAATTCACCCCTCCACTTT,CASSTDGYNSPLHF
TRBJ1-6,TRBV4-3,once,16,.,TGCGCCAGCAGCCTCATGCGACAGGACGAAAATTCACCCCTCCACTTT,CASSLMRQDENSPLHF
TRBJ2-7,TRBV2,.,13,.,TGTGCCAGCAGTCCGGGGGAGTACGTCGAGCAGTACTTC,CASSPGEYVEQYF
TRBJ1-2,TRBV19,.,15,.,TGTGCCAGTAGTATAGATAGGGACGGCACTAGCGGCTACACCTTC,CASSIDRDGTSGYTF
TRBJ2-3,TRBV5-6,.,14,.,TGTGCCAGCAGTCCTGAGACAGGCCCAGATACGCAGTATTTT,CASSPETGPDTQYF
TRBJ2-3,TRBV28,.,16,.,TGTGCCAGCAGCCTTTTCAAGGGGAGAGGCACAGATACGCAGTATTTT,CASSLFKGRGTDTQYF
TRBJ1-1,TRBV9,.,15,TRBD1,TGTGCCAGCAGCGCAGGGGGGATTCGGAACACTGAAGCTTTCTTT,CASSAGGIRNTEAFF